The source of this TCR beta chain is a study of breast tumors, draining lymph nodes, adjacent tissues. Regarding the study as a whole: Luminal-like breast cancer showed significantly greater tumor-nontumor repertoire similarity than basal-like breast cancer did. Compared with lymph nodes, tumors were less diverse; compared with nontumor tissue, more. Most tumor T cells seemingly derive from lymph node, then expand in tumor. That most tumor T cells come from lymph nodes remained unproven.

Samples came from axillary lymph nodes draining the breast cancer. This clonotype was counted many times. The antigen remains undetermined. TCRdb recomputed calls from the multiplex PCR reads with MiXCR, one row per CDR3 protein. The data hold around 170,000 distinct CDR3 sequences, with approximately 30% observed a single time. Specimen: axillary lymph node tissue. The TCR originated in a female donor with breast cancer. Some clones in this sample may be carry-over from other donors' samples.

Here the CDR3 DNA reads TGCAGTGCTTCCTTTGGGGGAGTTGGAAACACCATATATTTT. Amino acid sequence: CSASFGGVGNTIYF. This chain joins TRBV20-1 and TRBJ1-3; a weak D match, TRBD1 (5 bases). From germline, CDR1 is DFQATT and CDR2 SNEGSKA (reference sequence). The V end lost 5 bases, the J end lost 3 bases, and 14 bases lay between the germline ends. This CDR3 contains 14 residues.